This T cell receptor beta chain was captured in a study of neurological immune-mediated disorders. This CDR3 contains 14 residues. The V end was cut by 0 bases, the J end by 6 bases, with 9 bases between. Germline assignment: CDR1 LNHDA and CDR2 SQIVND (reference sequence). The cDNA was synthesized by 5'RACE incorporating 10-nucleotide random UMIs. TCRdb ran MiXCR on the 5' RACE reads and lists one entry per CDR3 protein. Here the sample spans about 31,000 distinct CDR3 sequences, about 4.1% being singletons. Healthy control samples came from blood bank volunteers in Maryland, USA. Sorted libraries were derived from roughly 1 million CD4+ or CD8+ T cells. This clonotype has ten or more counts.

The sequencing sample was made of CD4+ T cells from blood. This sequence originates from a woman aged 40 to 49 in good health. This chain links TRBV19 with TRBJ1-5; D is unresolved. The chain's CDR3 is CASSIERGTQPQHF. The CDR3 nucleotides are TGTGCCAGTAGTATAGAGCGGGGAACTCAGCCCCAGCATTTT.